A selection of T cell receptor beta chains follows, all from one sample in a study of cytomegalovirus exposure and HLA in healthy donors. Produced via immunoSEQ multiplex PCR; TCRdb's table is partial and in-frame only. This sample yields more than 150,000 clones, of which approximately 88% are seen a single time; about 2.6% belongs to the top ten. Sequenced: PBMCs. These receptors were collected from a woman in her forties or fifties in good health and CMV-seropositive. CDR3s include the opening cysteine and the closing phenylalanine or tryptophan. D genes are given only for firm matches.

>TRBJ2-3|TRBV5-4|-
TGTGCCAGCAGAGGAGGGCCGAGGGGTTTCACAGATACGCAGTATTTT
CASRGGPRGFTDTQYF
>TRBJ2-7|TRBV7-8|TRBD1
TGTGCCAGCAGCTTAGGGGGACAGCTATACGAGCAGTACTTC
CASSLGGQLYEQYF
>TRBJ1-3|TRBV19|-
TGTGCCAGTACAACAGGGACGTCGGGAAACACCATATATTTT
CASTTGTSGNTIYF
>TRBJ1-1|TRBV18|TRBD1
TGTGCCAGCTCACCACGCATGATCACAGGGGCCACTGAAGCTTTCTTT
CASSPRMITGATEAFF
>TRBJ2-2|TRBV28|-
TGTGCCAGCAGTTTCCCTACAGGGTCTGGGGAGCTGTTTTTT
CASSFPTGSGELFF
>TRBJ1-2|TRBV27|-
TGTGCCAGCAGTTTACGGAACTCCGCGGCAGGGAAAGCTAACTATGGCTACACCTTC
CASSLRNSAAGKANYGYTF
>TRBJ1-2|TRBV27|-
TGTGCCAGCAGTACCACAGGAAAGAACTATGGCTACACCTTC
CASSTTGKNYGYTF
>TRBJ2-3|TRBV7-3|TRBD2
TGTGCCAGCAGCCCCGCGGTAGCGGGGGCCCTCGGTCGGCAGTATTTT
CASSPAVAGALGRQYF
>TRBJ2-7|TRBV30|TRBD2
TGTGCCTGGAGTGTGGCTAGCGGGGGGCCATCCTACGAGCAGTACTTC
CAWSVASGGPSYEQYF
>TRBJ1-5|TRBV19|-
TGTGCCAGTAGGGGGGGGTATCAGCCCCAGCATTTT
CASRGGYQPQHF
>TRBJ1-4|TRBV7-2|TRBD1
TGTGCCAGCAGCCAAAACAGGGGGTTGGAAAAACTGTTTTTT
CASSQNRGLEKLFF
>TRBJ1-1|TRBV7-8|-
TGTGCCAGCACCACCCCCTGGGTCTCCTCACGGGACACTGAAGCTTTCTTT
CASTTPWVSSRDTEAFF
>TRBJ2-5|TRBV7-8|TRBD2
TGTGCCAGCAGCTTACTCGGGAGGGAGACCCAGTACTTC
CASSLLGRETQYF
>TRBJ2-7|TRBV2|-
TGTGCCAGCACCAGGGGCGTATACGAGCAGTACTTC
CASTRGVYEQYF
>TRBJ2-2|TRBV2|TRBD2
TGTGCCAGCAGGGTACTAGCGTCGAACACCGGGGAGCTGTTTTTT
CASRVLASNTGELFF
>TRBJ2-6|TRBV6-1|TRBD1
TGTGCCAGCCAAATGGACAGGGCTGGGGCCAACGTCCTGACTTTC
CASQMDRAGANVLTF